This is a list of T cell receptor beta chains from one sample in a study of T cell changes during pregnancy in multiple sclerosis. Generated by immunoSEQ multiplex PCR, the TCRdb table keeps only in-frame clones and is missing some. The repertoire holds 90,000 to 120,000 clones, with 90% to 95% as singletons. The sample consisted of peripheral blood, taken after pregnancy. The receptor set was obtained from a female donor with multiple sclerosis, enrolled in a pregnancy study. The CDR3 runs from the conserved cysteine through the conserved F or W. The order of the fields is V gene, clone size, J gene, D gene, CDR3 protein, CDR3 DNA. D genes are given only for firm matches. The listing skips clone size in some rows; elsewhere it reads once, few, many or a size class.

TRBV7-3	once	TRBJ2-2	-	CASSTRVPGELFF	TGTGCCAGCAGTACCAGGGTTCCCGGGGAGCTGTTTTTT
TRBV29-1	-	TRBJ2-5	TRBD1	CSVLDRVETQYF	TGCAGCGTTCTCGACAGGGTAGAGACCCAGTACTTC
TRBV12-5	-	TRBJ2-7	TRBD1	CASGRGGDRAFSSREQYF	TGTGCTAGTGGCCGCGGCGGGGACAGGGCATTTTCTTCGCGGGAGCAGTACTTC
TRBV18	-	TRBJ1-1	-	CASSPIGGAMNTEAFF	TGTGCCAGCTCACCAATTGGAGGGGCCATGAACACTGAAGCTTTCTTT
TRBV7-3	-	TRBJ2-7	-	CASSPGRGPPYEQYF	TGTGCCAGCAGCCCCGGGAGGGGGCCTCCCTACGAGCAGTACTTC
TRBV7-2	few	TRBJ1-1	TRBD1	CASSSNRGWAFF	TGTGCCAGCAGCTCAAACAGGGGGTGGGCTTTCTTT
TRBV5-4	-	TRBJ2-2	TRBD2	CASSPPGGRGTGELFF	TGTGCCAGCAGCCCCCCCGGGGGGAGGGGCACCGGGGAGCTGTTTTTT
TRBV5-6	once	TRBJ2-7	-	CASSAAYSSYEQYF	TGTGCCAGCAGCGCTGCTTATAGCTCCTACGAGCAGTACTTC
TRBV2	-	TRBJ1-5	-	CASSQGYNNQPQHF	TGTGCCAGCTCTCAGGGGTATAATAATCAGCCCCAGCATTTT
TRBV5-1	-	TRBJ2-7	TRBD1	CASSLGAGQGGINEQYF	TGCGCCAGCAGCTTGGGGGCGGGACAGGGGGGTATCAACGAGCAGTACTTC
TRBV5-6	-	TRBJ1-4	-	CASSLEGLGLQKLFF	TGTGCCAGCAGCCTGGAGGGACTAGGACTTCAAAAACTGTTTTTT
TRBV4-1	-	TRBJ2-7	TRBD2	CASSQEAGGLDEQYF	TGCGCCAGCAGCCAAGAAGCGGGGGGGCTGGACGAGCAGTACTTC
TRBV7-9	-	TRBJ2-2	-	CASSLVGGAGELFF	TGTGCCAGCAGCTTAGTCGGGGGAGCCGGGGAGCTGTTTTTT
TRBV5-1	few	TRBJ1-2	-	CASSLGEGGYGYTF	TGCGCCAGCAGCTTGGGGGAGGGCGGATATGGCTACACCTTC
TRBV5-4	-	TRBJ1-4	-	CASSEATNEKLFF	TGTGCCAGCAGCGAGGCAACTAATGAAAAACTGTTTTTT
TRBV6-6	-	TRBJ1-5	-	CASTGDSNQPQHF	TGTGCCAGCACCGGAGATAGCAATCAGCCCCAGCATTTT
TRBV4-2	-	TRBJ2-7	TRBD1	CASSQDQGQGNEQYF	TGTGCCAGCAGCCAAGATCAGGGACAGGGCAACGAGCAGTACTTC
TRBV6-1	-	TRBJ1-2	TRBD1	CASSVGQGASYGYTF	TGTGCCAGCAGTGTAGGACAGGGGGCCTCCTATGGCTACACCTTC
TRBV19	-	TRBJ2-7	TRBD1	CASSTGQAASRQYF	TGTGCCAGTAGTACGGGACAGGCCGCATCGAGGCAGTACTTC
TRBV7-3	-	TRBJ2-2	-	CASSPQPAGAVANTGELFF	TGTGCCAGCAGCCCCCAACCTGCGGGGGCCGTCGCGAACACCGGGGAGCTGTTTTTT
TRBV2	once	TRBJ1-2	-	CASSEIGESNYGYTF	TGTGCCAGCAGTGAGATCGGAGAATCTAACTATGGCTACACCTTC
TRBV4-2	-	TRBJ2-1	-	CASSQGPGDSGNEQFF	TGTGCCAGCAGCCAAGGCCCTGGGGATAGCGGCAATGAGCAGTTCTTC
TRBV9	-	TRBJ2-5	TRBD2	CASSVGLAGGNQETQYF	TGTGCCAGCAGCGTAGGACTAGCGGGGGGTAACCAAGAGACCCAGTACTTC
TRBV6-1	-	TRBJ1-2	TRBD1	CASSDPGTGVRSRGYTF	TGTGCCAGCAGTGACCCCGGGACAGGGGTACGATCAAGGGGCTACACCTTC
TRBV4-1	-	TRBJ2-5	TRBD2	CASSQGGLAGFGETQYF	TGCGCCAGCAGCCAAGGGGGACTAGCGGGGTTCGGGGAGACCCAGTACTTC
TRBV6-1	-	TRBJ2-7	TRBD2	CASTGTNYEQYF	TGTGCCAGCACTGGGACTAACTACGAGCAGTACTTC
TRBV28	-	TRBJ1-5	TRBD1	CASSLAGGPNQPQHF	TGTGCCAGCAGTTTAGCAGGGGGGCCCAATCAGCCCCAGCATTTT
TRBV13	-	TRBJ2-5	-	CASSFSVLSETQYF	TGTGCCAGCAGCTTTTCAGTGCTTTCGGAGACCCAGTACTTC
TRBV4-1	-	TRBJ2-3	TRBD1	CASSQDPLDRDQTDTQYF	TGCGCCAGCAGCCAAGACCCTCTGGACAGGGACCAGACAGATACGCAGTATTTT
TRBV18	-	TRBJ2-5	-	CASSPGEETQYF	TGTGCCAGCTCACCGGGCGAAGAGACCCAGTACTTC
TRBV29-1	-	TRBJ2-3	TRBD2	CSVEARTGGPADTQYF	TGCAGCGTTGAAGCTCGGACGGGGGGGCCAGCAGATACGCAGTATTTT
TRBV19	-	TRBJ2-1	-	CASRARGANNEQFF	TGTGCCAGTAGAGCCCGGGGAGCAAACAATGAGCAGTTCTTC
TRBV10-3	-	TRBJ2-5	TRBD2	CAISESSSGEETQYF	TGTGCCATCAGTGAGTCCTCTAGCGGTGAAGAGACCCAGTACTTC
TRBV5-4	-	TRBJ1-2	TRBD1	CASRLTGAGYGYTF	TGTGCCAGCAGGCTGACAGGGGCGGGCTATGGCTACACCTTC
TRBV5-1	-	TRBJ2-5	TRBD2	CASSLESEGGGARQYF	TGCGCCAGCAGCTTGGAATCTGAAGGCGGGGGGGCCAGGCAGTACTTC
TRBV6-1	-	TRBJ1-1	-	CASSEGLGGGETEAFF	TGTGCCAGCAGTGAAGGTTTGGGGGGGGGTGAGACTGAAGCTTTCTTT
TRBV9	-	TRBJ2-7	TRBD2	CASNKRGDSYEQYF	TGTGCCAGCAACAAACGGGGGGACTCCTACGAGCAGTACTTC
TRBV7-9	-	TRBJ1-2	-	CASSRGGGVDGYTF	TGTGCCAGCAGCCGCGGGGGCGGGGTTGATGGCTACACCTTC
TRBV9	-	TRBJ2-2	-	CASSVERDTGELFF	TGTGCCAGCAGCGTAGAGCGGGACACCGGGGAGCTGTTTTTT
TRBV19	-	TRBJ2-3	-	CASSIFNGASTDTQYF	TGTGCCAGTAGTATCTTTAACGGTGCTAGCACAGATACGCAGTATTTT
TRBV5-4	-	TRBJ2-1	-	CASSLGKVAPHYNEQFF	TGTGCCAGCAGCTTGGGGAAGGTAGCGCCCCATTACAATGAGCAGTTCTTC
TRBV7-3	few	TRBJ1-1	-	CASSLIQDKEAFF	TGTGCCAGCAGCCTAATACAGGACAAGGAAGCTTTCTTT
TRBV11-2	-	TRBJ1-6	-	CASSLTRSPLHF	TGTGCCAGCAGCCTCACCAGGTCACCCCTCCACTTT
TRBV13	once	TRBJ1-5	-	CASSKQGSGNQPQHF	TGTGCCAGCAGCAAACAGGGCTCGGGCAATCAGCCCCAGCATTTT
TRBV19	once	TRBJ1-1	-	CASSIGQLNTEAFF	TGTGCCAGTAGTATTGGGCAACTGAACACTGAAGCTTTCTTT
TRBV4-1	-	TRBJ2-1	TRBD1	CASSRTGEQSYNEQFF	TGCGCCAGCAGCCGCACAGGGGAGCAGTCGTACAATGAGCAGTTCTTC
TRBV2	-	TRBJ1-1	TRBD1	CASTRQGKGENTEAFF	TGTGCCAGCACCCGACAGGGCAAGGGCGAGAACACTGAAGCTTTCTTT
TRBV7-9	-	TRBJ2-5	TRBD2	CASRWAGGPQETQYF	TGTGCCAGCAGGTGGGCGGGGGGGCCACAGGAGACCCAGTACTTC
TRBV4-1	-	TRBJ1-4	-	CASSQVRGQEKLFF	TGCGCCAGCAGCCAAGTAAGGGGTCAGGAAAAACTGTTTTTT
TRBV6-5	-	TRBJ1-1	-	CASSYSGVGGAFF	TGTGCCAGCAGTTACTCTGGGGTCGGGGGAGCTTTCTTT
TRBV11-2	-	TRBJ1-4	-	CASGLPTNEKLFF	TGTGCCAGCGGGCTCCCAACTAATGAAAAACTGTTTTTT
TRBV19	-	TRBJ2-7	-	CASSDRVYEQYF	TGTGCCAGTAGTGACAGAGTTTACGAGCAGTACTTC
TRBV6-6	-	TRBJ2-3	-	CASRFDGTPENF	TGTGCCAGCAGATTCGACGGGACTCCTGAAAATTTT